This T cell receptor beta chain was identified during a study of regulatory T cells in long-lasting Graves disease. Time point described: persistent/refractory GD, antithyroid drugs over 5 years with positive TRAb. PBMC-derived RNA was used for the TCR library. Building of the TCR beta libraries involved iRepertoire HTBI primers and Arm-PCR of CDR3 regions. In TCRdb, the multiplex PCR reads were re-called with MiXCR into one record per CDR3 protein. The sample lists roughly 360,000 distinct CDR3 sequences; roughly 23% were seen once. This clonotype appeared many times. V was cut by 2 bases and J by 8 bases, with 9 bases left in between. The germline gives CDR1 MGHDK, CDR2 SYGVNS. The length of the CDR3 is 12 residues.

The chain joins TRBV25-1 to TRBJ1-2; unclear D gene. The sample consisted of peripheral blood mononuclear cells (PBMCs), taken when the disease was refractory, from a patient treated with antithyroid drugs. The TCR originated in a woman aged 40-49 years with Graves disease. The CDR3 sequence: CASSETIGGYTF. The CDR3 DNA sequence: TGTGCCAGCAGTGAAACAATTGGAGGCTACACCTTC.